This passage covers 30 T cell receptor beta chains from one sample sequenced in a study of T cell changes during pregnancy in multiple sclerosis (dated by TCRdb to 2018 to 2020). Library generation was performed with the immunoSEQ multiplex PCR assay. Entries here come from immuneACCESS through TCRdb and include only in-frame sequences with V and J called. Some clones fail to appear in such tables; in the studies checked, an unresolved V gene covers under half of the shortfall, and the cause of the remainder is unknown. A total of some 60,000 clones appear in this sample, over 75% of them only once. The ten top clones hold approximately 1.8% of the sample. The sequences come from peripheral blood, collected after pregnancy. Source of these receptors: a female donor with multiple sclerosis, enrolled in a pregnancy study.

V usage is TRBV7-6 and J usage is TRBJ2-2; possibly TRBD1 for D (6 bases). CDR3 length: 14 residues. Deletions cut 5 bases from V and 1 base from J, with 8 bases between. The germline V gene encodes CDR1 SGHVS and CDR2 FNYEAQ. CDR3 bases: TGTGCCAGCAGCCGGACAGTGAACACCGGGGAGCTGTTTTTT. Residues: CASSRTVNTGELFF.

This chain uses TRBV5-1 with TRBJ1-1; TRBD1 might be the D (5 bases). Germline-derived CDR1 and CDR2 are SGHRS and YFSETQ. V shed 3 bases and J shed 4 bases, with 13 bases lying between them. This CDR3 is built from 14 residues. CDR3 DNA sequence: TGCGCCAGCAGCTGGGGGGTGGGACGCACTGAAGCTTTCTTT. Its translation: CASSWGVGRTEAFF.

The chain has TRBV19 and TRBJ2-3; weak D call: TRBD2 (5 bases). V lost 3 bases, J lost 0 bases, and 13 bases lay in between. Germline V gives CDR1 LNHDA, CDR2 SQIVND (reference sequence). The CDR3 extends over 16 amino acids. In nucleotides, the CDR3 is TGTGCCAGTAGTATGATTCGAGGGAAAAGCACAGATACGCAGTATTTT. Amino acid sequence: CASSMIRGKSTDTQYF.

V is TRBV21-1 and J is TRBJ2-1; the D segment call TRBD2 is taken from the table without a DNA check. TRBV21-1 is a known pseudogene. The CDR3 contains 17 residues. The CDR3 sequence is CASSKASGGPSYNEQFF. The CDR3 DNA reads TGTGCCAGCAGCAAAGCCAGCGGGGGGCCTTCCTACAATGAGCAGTTCTTC.

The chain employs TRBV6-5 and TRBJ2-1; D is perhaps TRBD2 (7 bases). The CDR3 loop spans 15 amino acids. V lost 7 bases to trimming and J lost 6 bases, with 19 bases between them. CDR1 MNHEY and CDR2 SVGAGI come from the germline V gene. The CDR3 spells CASTPLGGASNEQFF. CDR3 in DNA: TGTGCCAGCACCCCCCTAGGGGGGGCCTCCAATGAGCAGTTCTTC.

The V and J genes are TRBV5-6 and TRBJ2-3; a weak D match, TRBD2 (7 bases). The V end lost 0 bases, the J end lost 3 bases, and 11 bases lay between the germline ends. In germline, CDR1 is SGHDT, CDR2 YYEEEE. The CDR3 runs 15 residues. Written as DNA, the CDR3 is TGTGCCAGCAGCTTGGTAAGGGGGGGAACAGATACGCAGTATTTT. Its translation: CASSLVRGGTDTQYF.

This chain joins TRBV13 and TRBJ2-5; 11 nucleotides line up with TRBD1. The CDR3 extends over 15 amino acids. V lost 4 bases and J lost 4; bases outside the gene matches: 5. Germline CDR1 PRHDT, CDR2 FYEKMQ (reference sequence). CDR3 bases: TGTGCCAGCAGCTCCGGGACAGGGGGTGGAGAGACCCAGTACTTC. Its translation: CASSSGTGGGETQYF.

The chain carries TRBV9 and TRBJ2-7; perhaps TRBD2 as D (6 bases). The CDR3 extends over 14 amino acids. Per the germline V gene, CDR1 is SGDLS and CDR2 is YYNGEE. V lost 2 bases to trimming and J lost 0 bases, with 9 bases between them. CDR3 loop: CASSVRGSSYEQYF. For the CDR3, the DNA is TGTGCCAGCAGCGTTCGGGGGAGCTCCTACGAGCAGTACTTC.

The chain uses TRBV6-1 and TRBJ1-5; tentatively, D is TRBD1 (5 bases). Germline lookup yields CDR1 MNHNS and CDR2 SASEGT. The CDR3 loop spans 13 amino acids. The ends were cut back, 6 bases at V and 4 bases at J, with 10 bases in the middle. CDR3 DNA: TGTGCCAGCAGGGACATGACTAATCAGCCCCAGCATTTT. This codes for CASRDMTNQPQHF.

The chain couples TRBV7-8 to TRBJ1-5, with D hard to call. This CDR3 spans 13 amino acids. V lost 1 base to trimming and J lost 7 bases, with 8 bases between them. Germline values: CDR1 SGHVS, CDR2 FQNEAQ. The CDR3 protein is CASSLGAGQPQHF. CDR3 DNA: TGTGCCAGCAGCTTAGGGGCGGGACAGCCCCAGCATTTT. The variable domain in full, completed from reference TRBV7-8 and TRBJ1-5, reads GAGVSQSPRYKVAKRGQDVALRCDPISGHVSLFWYQQALGQGPEFLTYFQNEAQLDKSGLPSDRFFAERPEGSVSTLKIQRTQQEDSAVYLCASSLGAGQPQHFGDGTRLSIL.

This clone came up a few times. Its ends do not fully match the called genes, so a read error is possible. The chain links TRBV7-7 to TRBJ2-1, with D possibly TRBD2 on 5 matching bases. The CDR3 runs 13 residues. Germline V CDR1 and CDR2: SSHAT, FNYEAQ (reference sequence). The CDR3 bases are TGTGCTAGCAGCCCGGGCGGGTTCAATGAGCAGTTCTTC. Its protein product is CASSPGGFNEQFF.

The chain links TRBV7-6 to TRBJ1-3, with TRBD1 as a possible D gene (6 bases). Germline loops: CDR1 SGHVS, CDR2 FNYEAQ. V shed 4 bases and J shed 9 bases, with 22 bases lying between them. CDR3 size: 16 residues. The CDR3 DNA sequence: TGTGCCAGCAGCTCTGGGACACCCCACCTTGCGGGCACCATATATTTT. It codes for CASSSGTPHLAGTIYF.

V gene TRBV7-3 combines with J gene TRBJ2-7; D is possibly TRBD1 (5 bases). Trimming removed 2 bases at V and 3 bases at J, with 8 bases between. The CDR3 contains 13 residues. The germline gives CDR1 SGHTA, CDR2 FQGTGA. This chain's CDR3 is CASSLQGNYEQYF. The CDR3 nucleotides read TGTGCCAGCAGCTTACAGGGAAACTACGAGCAGTACTTC.

The CDR3 nucleotides are TGTGCCAGCAGACCAAGAGGGCTCAATCAGCCCCAGCATTTT. Amino acid sequence: CASRPRGLNQPQHF. The gene calls are TRBV7-8 and TRBJ1-5; D is uncertain. CDR1 is SGHVS and CDR2 is FQNEAQ in the germline V gene. Trimming took off 6 bases at V and 3 bases at J, with 12 bases between the two ends. The CDR3 extends over 14 amino acids.

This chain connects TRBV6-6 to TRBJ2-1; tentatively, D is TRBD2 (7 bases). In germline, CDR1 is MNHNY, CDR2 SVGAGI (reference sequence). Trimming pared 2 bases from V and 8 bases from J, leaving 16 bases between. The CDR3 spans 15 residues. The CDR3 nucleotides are TGTGCCAGCAGTTACGTGGGGGGGCCTCTAGATGAGCAGTTCTTC. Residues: CASSYVGGPLDEQFF.

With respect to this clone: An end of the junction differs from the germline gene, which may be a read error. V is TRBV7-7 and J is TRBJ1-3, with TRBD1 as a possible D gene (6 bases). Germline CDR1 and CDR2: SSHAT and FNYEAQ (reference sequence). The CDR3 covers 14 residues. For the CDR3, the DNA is TGTGCTAGCAGCCCAGGGACATTGGGAAACACCATATATTTT. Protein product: CASSPGTLGNTIYF.

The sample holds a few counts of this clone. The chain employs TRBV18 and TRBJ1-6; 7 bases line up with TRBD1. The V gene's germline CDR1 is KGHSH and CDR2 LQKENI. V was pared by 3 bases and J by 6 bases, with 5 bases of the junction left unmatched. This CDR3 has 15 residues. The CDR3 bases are TGTGCCAGCTCACCGAGGGGACAGATTAATTCACCCCTCCACTTT. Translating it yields CASSPRGQINSPLHF.

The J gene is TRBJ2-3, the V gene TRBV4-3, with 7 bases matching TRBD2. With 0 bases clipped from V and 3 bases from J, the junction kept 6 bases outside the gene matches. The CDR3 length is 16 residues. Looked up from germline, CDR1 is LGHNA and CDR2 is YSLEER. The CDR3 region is CASSQDLGGGTDTQYF. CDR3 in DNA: TGCGCCAGCAGCCAAGATCTGGGGGGGGGTACAGATACGCAGTATTTT.

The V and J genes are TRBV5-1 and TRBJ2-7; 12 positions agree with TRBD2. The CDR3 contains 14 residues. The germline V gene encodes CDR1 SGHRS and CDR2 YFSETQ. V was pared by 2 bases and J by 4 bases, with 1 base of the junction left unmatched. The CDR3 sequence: CASSFTSGGYEQYF. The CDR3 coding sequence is TGCGCCAGCAGCTTTACTAGCGGGGGGTACGAGCAGTACTTC.

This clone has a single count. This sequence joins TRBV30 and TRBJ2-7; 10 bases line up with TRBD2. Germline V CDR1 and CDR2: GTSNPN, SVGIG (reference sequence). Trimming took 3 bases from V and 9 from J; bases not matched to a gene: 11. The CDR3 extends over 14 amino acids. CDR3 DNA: TGTGCCTGGAGATCGACAGCGGGGGGGCGTGGGCAGTACTTC. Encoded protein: CAWRSTAGGRGQYF.

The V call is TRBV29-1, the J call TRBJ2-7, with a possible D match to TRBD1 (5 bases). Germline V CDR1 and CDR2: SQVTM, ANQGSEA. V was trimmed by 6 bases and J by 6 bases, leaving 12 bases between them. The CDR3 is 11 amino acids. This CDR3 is CSVLRDGEQYF. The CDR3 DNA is TGCAGCGTCCTCAGGGATGGCGAGCAGTACTTC.

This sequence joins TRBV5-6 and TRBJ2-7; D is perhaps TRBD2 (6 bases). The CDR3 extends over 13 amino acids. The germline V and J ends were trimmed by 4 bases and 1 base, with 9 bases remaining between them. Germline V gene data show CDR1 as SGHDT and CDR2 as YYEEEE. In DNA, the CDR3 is TGTGCCAGCAGCCGACGGGGGTCCTACGAGCAGTACTTC. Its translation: CASSRRGSYEQYF. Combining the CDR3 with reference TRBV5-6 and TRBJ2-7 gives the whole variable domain DAGVTQSPTHLIKTRGQQVTLRCSPKSGHDTVSWYQQALGQGPQFIFQYYEEEERQRGNFPDRFSGHQFPNYSSELNVNALLLGDSALYLCASSRRGSYEQYFGPGTRLTVT.

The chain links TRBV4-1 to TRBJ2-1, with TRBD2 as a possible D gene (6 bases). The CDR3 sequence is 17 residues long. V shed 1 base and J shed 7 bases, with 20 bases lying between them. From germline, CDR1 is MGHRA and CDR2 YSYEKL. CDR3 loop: CASSQVPWRGQGNEQFF. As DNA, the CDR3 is TGCGCCAGCAGCCAAGTCCCGTGGAGGGGCCAAGGAAATGAGCAGTTCTTC.

The CDR3 here is CASSTLLAGTDTQYF. The CDR3 DNA reads as TGCGCCAGCAGCACGCTACTAGCGGGCACAGATACGCAGTATTTT. The rearrangement joins TRBV5-1 to TRBJ2-3; TRBD2 matches at 8 bases. The CDR3 totals 15 residues. Trimming cost V 4 bases and J 1 base; bases outside gene matches: 5. Germline assignment: CDR1 SGHRS and CDR2 YFSETQ. Complete variable domain (other parts from reference TRBV5-1 and TRBJ2-3): KAGVTQTPRYLIKTRGQQVTLSCSPISGHRSVSWYQQTPGQGLQFLFEYFSETQRNKGNFPGRFSGRQFSNSRSEMNVSTLELGDSALYLCASSTLLAGTDTQYFGPGTRLTVL.

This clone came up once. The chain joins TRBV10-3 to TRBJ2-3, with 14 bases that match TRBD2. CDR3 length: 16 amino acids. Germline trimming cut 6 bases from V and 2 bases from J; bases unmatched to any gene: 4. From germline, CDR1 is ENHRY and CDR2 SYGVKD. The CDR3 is CAIRGTSGGVTDTQYF. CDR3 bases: TGTGCCATCAGGGGGACTAGCGGGGGCGTCACAGATACGCAGTATTTT.

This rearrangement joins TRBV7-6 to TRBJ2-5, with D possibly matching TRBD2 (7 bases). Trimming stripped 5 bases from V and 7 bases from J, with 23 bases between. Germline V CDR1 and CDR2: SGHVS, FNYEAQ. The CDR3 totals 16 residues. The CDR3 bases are TGTGCCAGCAGCCGGGTCGGGGGGCCCACAGTGGGGACCCAGTACTTC. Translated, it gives CASSRVGGPTVGTQYF. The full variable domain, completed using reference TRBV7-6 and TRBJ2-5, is GAGVSQSPRYKVTKRGQDVALRCDPISGHVSLYWYRQALGQGPEFLTYFNYEAQQDKSGLPNDRFSAERPEGSISTLTIQRTEQRDSAMYRCASSRVGGPTVGTQYFGPGTRLLVL.

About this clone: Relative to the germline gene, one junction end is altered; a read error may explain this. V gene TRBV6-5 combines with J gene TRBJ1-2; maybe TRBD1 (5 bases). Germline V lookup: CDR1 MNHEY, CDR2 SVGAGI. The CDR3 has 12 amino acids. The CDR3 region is CASTSGWGEFRF. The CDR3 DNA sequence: TGTGCCAGCACCTCAGGCTGGGGGGAATTCCGTTTC.

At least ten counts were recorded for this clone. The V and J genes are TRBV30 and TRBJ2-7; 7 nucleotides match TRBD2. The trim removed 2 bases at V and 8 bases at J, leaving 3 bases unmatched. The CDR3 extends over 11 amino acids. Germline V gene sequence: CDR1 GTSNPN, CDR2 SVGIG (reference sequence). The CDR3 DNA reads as TGTGCCTGGAGTTGGGAGGGACAGCAGTACTTC. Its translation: CAWSWEGQQYF.

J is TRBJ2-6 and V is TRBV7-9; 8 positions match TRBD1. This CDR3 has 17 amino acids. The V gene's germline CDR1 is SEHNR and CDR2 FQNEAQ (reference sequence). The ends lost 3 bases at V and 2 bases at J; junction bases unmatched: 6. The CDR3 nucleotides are TGTGCCAGCAGCTTCTGGGACAGGAAGCCTGGGGCCAACGTCCTGACTTTC. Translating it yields CASSFWDRKPGANVLTF.

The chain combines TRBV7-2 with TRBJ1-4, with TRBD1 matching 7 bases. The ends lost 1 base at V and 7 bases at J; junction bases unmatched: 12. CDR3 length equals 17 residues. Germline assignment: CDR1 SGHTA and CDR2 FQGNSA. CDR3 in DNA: TGTGCCAGCAGCTTAGGGTACGAGACAGGGAAGAGTGAAAAACTGTTTTTT. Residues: CASSLGYETGKSEKLFF.